Below are 21 T cell receptor beta chains sequenced from a single sample in a study of T cell repertoires in cytomegalovirus infection. TCRdb ran MiXCR on the reads and lists one entry per CDR3 protein. Of 170,000 or so distinct CDR3 sequences listed, approximately 17% were seen once; the top ten hold around 25%. Sample: CD8+ T cells from PBMCs. These receptors all stem from a human donor in good health (CMV status not recorded). Some clones in this sample may be carry-over from other donors' samples.

The gene calls are TRBV7-2 and TRBJ2-2; no definite D call. The V gene's germline CDR1 is SGHTA and CDR2 FQGNSA. Trimming took 6 bases from V and 9 from J, leaving 11 bases between them. This CDR3 has 12 residues. The CDR3 DNA follows: TGTGCCAGCAGTTACGGCCCCCGGGAGCTGTTTTTT. It specifies CASSYGPRELFF.

Only a few counts were recorded for this clonotype. V usage is TRBV18 and J usage is TRBJ1-5; no firm D call. The CDR3 sequence is 16 residues long. V was clipped by 6 bases and J by 1 base, with 16 bases between them. Germline V lookup: CDR1 KGHSH, CDR2 LQKENI. The CDR3 DNA reads TGTGCCAGCTCGTACACTGCAACCGGCAGCAATCAGCCCCAGCATTTT. This translates into CASSYTATGSNQPQHF.

The CDR3 spells CASSSPGYSTGELFF. CDR3 DNA sequence: TGTGCCAGCAGCTCTCCGGGGTACTCCACCGGGGAGCTGTTTTTT. The chain couples TRBV7-6 to TRBJ2-2; a weak D match, TRBD2 (5 bases). There are 15 residues in the CDR3. Trimming stripped 4 bases from V and 4 bases from J, with 13 bases between. Per germline, CDR1 SGHVS and CDR2 FNYEAQ.

This clonotype has just a few counts. The CDR3 region has the DNA TGTGCCAGCAGTGATGGCAGGAACCATTACGAGCAGTACTTC. The encoded protein is CASSDGRNHYEQYF. This sequence joins TRBV2 and TRBJ2-7; D remains unclear. CDR3 length equals 14 residues. Germline CDR1 SNHLY, CDR2 FYNNEI. Trimming shortened V by 3 bases and J by 4 bases, and 13 bases separated the two germline ends.

As for this clonotype: A much larger clone differs from this one at a single base, so this may be a read error. The CDR3 protein is CASSHTGMDEQFF. The CDR3 DNA reads TGTGCCAGCAGCCACACAGGAATGGATGAGCAGTTCTTC. This chain uses TRBV7-2 with TRBJ2-1; possible D gene TRBD1, 5 bases. Trimming left V 5 bases short and J 8 bases short, with 13 bases between. Germline loops: CDR1 SGHTA, CDR2 FQGNSA. The CDR3 contains 13 residues.

This clonotype is termed medium-sized (0.01 to 0.1%). The chain employs TRBV14 and TRBJ2-1; D is unresolved. The CDR3 length is 19 residues. The germline V gene encodes CDR1 SGHDN and CDR2 FVKESK. Trimming stripped 3 bases from V and 4 bases from J, with 25 bases between. This CDR3 is CASSQDFLNTGFLYNEQFF. DNA of the CDR3: TGTGCCAGCAGCCAGGATTTTCTTAACACCGGCTTCCTATACAATGAGCAGTTCTTC. The complete variable domain, with remaining parts taken from reference TRBV14 and TRBJ2-1, reads EAGVTQFPSHSVIEKGQTVTLRCDPISGHDNLYWYRRVMGKEIKFLLHFVKESKQDESGMPNNRFLAERTGGTYSTLKVQPAELEDSGVYFCASSQDFLNTGFLYNEQFFGPGTRLTVL.

The chain carries TRBV9 and TRBJ1-2, with D possibly matching TRBD1 (6 bases). Looked up from germline, CDR1 is SGDLS and CDR2 is YYNGEE. Trimming cost V 4 bases and J 4 bases, with 17 bases left between them. This CDR3 region has 15 residues. This chain's CDR3 is CASSPSDRNPYGYTF. CDR3 sequence (DNA): TGTGCCAGCAGCCCTTCGGACAGAAACCCCTATGGCTACACCTTC.

The chain has TRBV14 and TRBJ2-5, with no clear D. Germline V gene data show CDR1 as SGHDN and CDR2 as FVKESK. This CDR3 is 12 amino acids long. V was shortened by 3 bases and J by 5 bases, with 7 bases between the two germline ends. The CDR3 is CASSQDGETQYF. CDR3 DNA sequence: TGTGCCAGCAGCCAGGATGGGGAGACCCAGTACTTC.

This chain links TRBV27 with TRBJ2-7, with D possibly being TRBD1 (5 bases). CDR1 and CDR2 from the germline V gene are MNHEY and SMNVEV (reference sequence). Trimming shortened V by 6 bases and J by 4 bases, and 10 bases separated the two germline ends. The CDR3 runs 12 residues. CDR3: CASRSDSYEQYF. CDR3 DNA: TGTGCCAGCAGATCCGACAGTTACGAGCAGTACTTC.

This sequence joins TRBV5-4 and TRBJ1-1; weak D call: TRBD1 (5 bases). Trimming cost V 2 bases and J 3 bases, with 14 bases left between them. The CDR3 sequence is 15 residues long. Per germline, CDR1 SGHNT and CDR2 YYREEE (reference sequence). The CDR3 protein is CASSFTGTGDTEAFF. The CDR3 DNA reads TGTGCCAGCAGCTTTACCGGGACCGGGGACACTGAAGCTTTCTTT. Full variable domain (remainder filled in from reference TRBV5-4 and TRBJ1-1): ETGVTQSPTHLIKTRGQQVTLRCSSQSGHNTVSWYQQALGQGPQFIFQYYREEENGRGNFPPRFSGLQFPNYSSELNVNALELDDSALYLCASSFTGTGDTEAFFGQGTRLTVV.

This clonotype was seen only a few times. The chain links TRBV28 to TRBJ2-5; the match to TRBD1 covers 11 bases. V lost 3 bases and J lost 2; bases outside the gene matches: 8. Germline V gene lookup returns CDR1 MDHEN and CDR2 SYDVKM. The CDR3 has 17 residues. The CDR3 DNA follows: TGTGCCAGCAGTTTGTCGGGACAGGGGGTATTTCAAGAGACCCAGTACTTC. It yields the protein CASSLSGQGVFQETQYF.

The chain recombines TRBV25-1 with TRBJ2-5; D ambiguous. V shed 4 bases and J shed 4 bases, with 4 bases lying between them. CDR1 MGHDK and CDR2 SYGVNS come from the germline V gene. The CDR3 sequence is 11 residues long. CDR3 nucleotide sequence: TGTGCCAGCAGTGGCCGAGAGACCCAGTACTTC. Translation: CASSGRETQYF. Filled out from reference TRBV25-1 and TRBJ2-5, the complete variable domain reads EADIYQTPRYLVIGTGKKITLECSQTMGHDKMYWYQQDPGMELHLIHYSYGVNSTEKGDLSSESTVSRIRTEHFPLTLESARPSHTSQYLCASSGRETQYFGPGTRLLVL.

This chain links TRBV20-1 with TRBJ2-7; D not certain. The CDR3 loop spans 12 amino acids. Trimming took off 0 bases at V and 2 bases at J, with 5 bases between the two ends. CDR1 and CDR2 from the germline V gene are DFQATT and SNEGSKA (reference sequence). CDR3 coding DNA: TGCAGTGCTAGAGATATAACCTACGAGCAGTACTTC. Translation: CSARDITYEQYF.

The rearrangement links TRBV7-9 to TRBJ1-5; maybe TRBD1 (5 bases). Germline CDR1 and CDR2: SEHNR and FQNEAQ (reference sequence). V shed 5 bases and J shed 5 bases, with 10 bases lying between them. The CDR3 runs 13 residues. The CDR3 sequence: CASSGAGDQPQHF. CDR3 bases: TGTGCCAGCAGCGGGGCAGGTGATCAGCCCCAGCATTTT.

This clonotype showed up just a few times. The chain carries TRBV6-2 or TRBV6-3 and TRBJ2-7, with D unclear. The ends were cut back, 0 bases at V and 6 bases at J, with 6 bases in the middle. The germline V gene has CDR1 MNHEY and CDR2 SVGEGT. The CDR3 is 12 residues long. The CDR3 DNA sequence: TGTGCCAGCAGTTACTCCCCGAGCGAGCAGTACTTC. The encoded protein is CASSYSPSEQYF.

This clonotype has just a few counts. The chain carries TRBV6-6 and TRBJ1-5; D is perhaps TRBD1 (6 bases). V lost 7 bases, J lost 0 bases, and 13 bases lay in between. This CDR3 is built from 15 residues. Germline values: CDR1 MNHNY, CDR2 SVGAGI (reference sequence). The CDR3 loop is CASTPGALSNQPQHF. CDR3 DNA: TGTGCCAGCACCCCGGGGGCCCTTAGCAATCAGCCCCAGCATTTT.

In this sample, this clonotype turned up a few times. V gene TRBV20-1 combines with J gene TRBJ1-1; TRBD1 matches at 8 bases. The ends lost 1 base at V and 3 bases at J; junction bases unmatched: 7. CDR1 is DFQATT and CDR2 is SNEGSKA in the germline V gene (reference sequence). There are 15 residues in the CDR3. The CDR3 DNA follows: TGCAGTGCTAGAGGGACAGGGTGGATTGACACTGAAGCTTTCTTT. Translating it yields CSARGTGWIDTEAFF.

This clonotype was seen only a few times. The rearrangement joins TRBV7-9 to TRBJ1-1; 9 bases are shared with TRBD1. CDR1 and CDR2 (germline): SEHNR, FQNEAQ (reference sequence). CDR3 size: 14 residues. The junction had 4 bases not matched to a gene; V was cut back by 4 bases and J by 4 bases. CDR3 sequence (DNA): TGTGCCAGCAGCTCGGGACAGGGCCGCACTGAAGCTTTCTTT. Translation: CASSSGQGRTEAFF.

V is TRBV12-3 or TRBV12-4 and J is TRBJ2-3, with no clear D. With 8 bases removed from V and 6 bases from J, the gap between germline ends came to 9 bases. The CDR3 is 11 amino acids. CDR3 region: CASAFGDTQYF. The CDR3 bases are TGTGCCAGCGCGTTCGGGGATACGCAGTATTTT.

The V call is TRBV28, the J call TRBJ2-7, with 9 bases fitting TRBD1. J was trimmed by 3 bases and V by 3 bases; bases with no gene match: 9. CDR1 MDHEN and CDR2 SYDVKM come from the germline V gene. The CDR3 sequence is 16 residues long. The DNA of the CDR3 is TGTGCCAGCAGTTTGGGGACGGGACAGGGTGGCTACGAGCAGTACTTC. Amino acid sequence: CASSLGTGQGGYEQYF.

The CDR3, as DNA: TGTGCCAGCAGCCAAGATCCAGGGCGGAGCACTGAAGCTTTCTTT. Protein product: CASSQDPGRSTEAFF. The chain employs TRBV4-2 and TRBJ1-1, with D maybe TRBD1 (5 bases). This CDR3 region has 15 residues. Per germline, CDR1 LGHNA and CDR2 YNFKEQ. Trimming removed 0 bases from V and 4 bases from J, with 12 bases in between.